This TCR beta chain originates from a study of blood T cell repertoires in COVID-19. Study overall: Samples taken during acute and convalescent COVID-19 were collected in the United States, Italy and Spain. PBMCs, B-cell-depleted T cells, or T cells provided the cDNA or gDNA that made up the material.

Participants in the exposed group had met a COVID-19 case in the 2 weeks before joining the study. Per the germline V gene, CDR1 is MDHEN and CDR2 is SYDVKM. The CDR3 is made up of 17 amino acids. V was clipped by 4 bases and J by 1 base; unmatched bases: 9. TCRdb's table, derived via immunoSEQ multiplex PCR, lists solely in-frame clones and lacks some. The profile shows 350,000 to 450,000 clones, around nine tenths of them singletons. The sequenced sample was PBMCs or T cells enriched from blood (not recorded which). The TCR sequence derives from a woman younger than 30 who had been exposed to COVID-19. V is TRBV28 and J is TRBJ2-3; 9 bases are shared with TRBD2. The CDR3 DNA follows: TGTGCCAGCAGTTCGGAGTCAATAGCGGGAGGCACAGATACGCAGTATTTT. Translating gives CASSSESIAGGTDTQYF.